Listed here are 20 T cell receptor beta chains from one sample, sequenced in a study of shared clonotypes between healthy human individuals. The assay was immunoSEQ multiplex PCR, and TCRdb's table has in-frame clones only and misses some. The data contain some 2 million clones, approximately 95% of them singletons. The material sequenced was naive CD4+ T cells sorted from blood. Regarding subset: CD45RA+ positively selected. These receptors all come from a man aged 18 to 30 in good health.

The chain employs TRBV28 and TRBJ1-1; no clear D gene. The CDR3 runs 12 residues. Germline V gives CDR1 MDHEN, CDR2 SYDVKM. Trimming stripped 3 bases from V and 5 bases from J, with 7 bases between. The CDR3 sequence: CASSFGRTEAFF. The CDR3 coding sequence is TGTGCCAGCAGTTTCGGTAGAACTGAAGCTTTCTTT.

This clone was seen a single time. This chain links TRBV5-1 with TRBJ1-2; D unresolved. The V gene's germline CDR1 is SGHRS and CDR2 YFSETQ. V shed 4 bases and J shed 6 bases, with 10 bases lying between them. The CDR3 runs to 12 residues. The chain's CDR3 is CASSPEGDGYTF. The CDR3 region has the DNA TGCGCCAGCAGCCCCGAGGGTGATGGCTACACCTTC.

The gene calls are TRBV30 and TRBJ1-4; no clear D gene. V was pared by 4 bases and J by 5 bases, with 8 bases between. The germline V gene encodes CDR1 GTSNPN and CDR2 SVGIG (reference sequence). CDR3 length equals 12 residues. The CDR3 region is CAWNGQNEKLFF. The CDR3 DNA reads as TGTGCCTGGAATGGGCAGAATGAAAAACTGTTTTTT.

The chain links TRBV12-5 to TRBJ1-2; the D is unclear. The CDR3 sequence is 13 residues long. The germline gives CDR1 LGHNT, CDR2 FRNRAP. V was cut by 2 bases and J by 8 bases, with 12 bases left in between. CDR3 coding DNA: TGTGCTAGTGGTTTGCCATCACCTGAGGGCTACACCTTC. This translates into CASGLPSPEGYTF.

V and J are TRBV11-1 and TRBJ2-7; D is perhaps TRBD1 (7 bases). Germline CDR1 reads SGHAT; CDR2 reads FQDESV (reference sequence). Trimming cost V 5 bases and J 5 bases, with 13 bases left between them. The CDR3 is made up of 13 amino acids. This chain's CDR3 is CASSRQGGDEQYF. The CDR3 DNA is TGTGCCAGCAGCCGACAGGGCGGGGACGAGCAGTACTTC. The full variable domain, its missing parts supplied by reference TRBV11-1 and TRBJ2-7, is EAEVAQSPRYKITEKSQAVAFWCDPISGHATLYWYRQILGQGPELLVQFQDESVVDDSQLPKDRFSAERLKGVDSTLKIQPAELGDSAMYLCASSRQGGDEQYFGPGTRLTVT.

CDR3 loop: CAISESIPGSGNTIYF. The CDR3 bases are TGTGCCATCAGTGAGTCGATTCCTGGGTCGGGAAACACCATATATTTT. The V and J genes are TRBV10-3 and TRBJ1-3, with D hard to call. Per germline, CDR1 ENHRY and CDR2 SYGVKD. This CDR3 is 16 amino acids long. The ends were cut back, 0 bases at V and 4 bases at J, with 13 bases in the middle.

This chain connects TRBV30 to TRBJ1-5; D is unclear. CDR3 length: 14 amino acids. Germline values: CDR1 GTSNPN, CDR2 SVGIG (reference sequence). Trimming took off 0 bases at V and 5 bases at J, with 11 bases between the two ends. For the CDR3, the DNA is TGTGCCTGGAGTGTAATCGGCCGAGATCAGCCCCAGCATTTT. Translating gives CAWSVIGRDQPQHF.

The V gene is TRBV10-3, the J gene TRBJ2-7, with TRBD2 as a possible D gene (6 bases). Germline CDR1 is ENHRY and CDR2 is SYGVKD. The CDR3 length is 15 residues. Trimming stripped 0 bases from V and 2 bases from J, with 11 bases between. As DNA, the CDR3 is TGTGCCATCAGTGAGTCGAACACGGGAGCCTACGAGCAGTACTTC. Translated: CAISESNTGAYEQYF.

V and J are TRBV9 and TRBJ2-1; TRBD1 agrees at 7 bases. Germline-derived CDR1 and CDR2 are SGDLS and YYNGEE. The V segment lost 3 bases and the J segment 2 bases; nucleotides outside the gene matches: 5. This CDR3 has 15 amino acids. CDR3 in DNA: TGTGCCAGCAGCGCCGGACAGGCCCCCTACAATGAGCAGTTCTTC. Amino acid sequence: CASSAGQAPYNEQFF.

The chain joins TRBV19 to TRBJ1-1; 8 nucleotides agree with TRBD1. The CDR3 has 15 amino acids. The junction had 2 bases not matched to a gene; V was cut back by 2 bases and J by 0 bases. Germline values: CDR1 LNHDA, CDR2 SQIVND (reference sequence). The CDR3 spells CASSIPDRVNTEAFF. For the CDR3, the DNA is TGTGCCAGTAGTATACCGGACAGGGTGAACACTGAAGCTTTCTTT.

This chain uses TRBV5-1 with TRBJ1-1; tentative D call: TRBD1 (6 bases). V shed 5 bases and J shed 0 bases, with 11 bases lying between them. CDR1 SGHRS and CDR2 YFSETQ come from the germline V gene. The CDR3 is made up of 14 amino acids. CDR3 loop: CASSIGGVNTEAFF. CDR3 nucleotides: TGCGCCAGCAGTATAGGGGGGGTGAACACTGAAGCTTTCTTT.

This chain links TRBV7-3 with TRBJ2-1; D call uncertain. This CDR3 region has 12 residues. The V gene's germline CDR1 is SGHTA and CDR2 FQGTGA. V lost 1 base and J 7 bases, leaving 5 bases between the germline ends. Here the CDR3 DNA reads TGTGCCAGCAGCTTAAATTCAAATGAGCAGTTCTTC. This gives the protein CASSLNSNEQFF.

In nucleotides, the CDR3 is TGTGCCTGGACAGGGGTAGGGGGCACTGAAGCTTTCTTT. It codes for CAWTGVGGTEAFF. The chain combines TRBV30 with TRBJ1-1; a weak D match, TRBD1 (6 bases). V was cut by 4 bases and J by 4 bases, with 13 bases left in between. The CDR3 totals 13 residues. CDR1 GTSNPN and CDR2 SVGIG come from the germline V gene (reference sequence).

This clone showed up just once. This chain connects TRBV20-1 to TRBJ1-3; D is ambiguous. The CDR3 consists of 11 residues. V gave up 1 base and J gave up 12 bases, with 10 bases separating them. The germline CDR1 and CDR2 sequences are DFQATT and SNEGSKA (reference sequence). The CDR3 sequence: CSARARADIYF. The CDR3 nucleotides are TGCAGTGCTAGAGCTCGGGCCGACATATATTTT.

This clone was observed a single time. The V and J genes are TRBV6-4 and TRBJ2-3, with unresolved D. The CDR3 extends over 15 amino acids. V lost 0 bases to trimming and J lost 2 bases, with 9 bases between them. Germline CDR1 reads MRHNA; CDR2 reads SNTAGT. The CDR3 DNA reads TGTGCCAGCAGTGACTCAGGCGGCATCACAGATACGCAGTATTTT. Protein: CASSDSGGITDTQYF.

About this clone: Other nucleotide sequences in the sample specify the same CDR3. This sequence joins TRBV9 and TRBJ2-3; D unresolved. Trimming pared 0 bases from V and 5 bases from J, leaving 7 bases between. The CDR3 loop spans 13 amino acids. Germline CDR1 and CDR2: SGDLS and YYNGEE. The CDR3: CASSVAPLDTQYF. The CDR3 DNA is TGTGCCAGCAGCGTAGCCCCCCTAGATACGCAGTATTTT.

V usage is TRBV10-1 and J usage is TRBJ2-5; D is unresolved. The DNA end is more similar to TRBJ2-7, so the J call may be wrong. CDR1 is WNHNN, CDR2 SYGVQD, per germline (reference sequence). There are 12 residues in the CDR3. DNA of the CDR3: TGCGCCAGCGGAAGACTCGGCGGCGAGCAGTACTTC. It specifies CASGRLGGEQYF.

CDR3 loop: CASTPTVGETQYF. The CDR3 nucleotides read TGTGCCAGTACCCCGACAGTAGGAGAGACCCAGTACTTC. The chain is built from TRBV19 and TRBJ2-5; D is possibly TRBD1 (5 bases). The CDR3 has 13 residues. Germline CDR1 is LNHDA and CDR2 is SQIVND (reference sequence). Trimming took 7 bases from V and 4 from J, leaving 13 bases between them. Filled out from reference TRBV19 and TRBJ2-5, the complete variable domain reads DGGITQSPKYLFRKEGQNVTLSCEQNLNHDAMYWYRQDPGQGLRLIYYSQIVNDFQKGDIAEGYSVSREKKESFPLTVTSAQKNPTAFYLCASTPTVGETQYFGPGTRLLVL.

The V call is TRBV5-1, the J call TRBJ1-2; TRBD1 is a possible D gene (6 bases). Germline CDR1 SGHRS, CDR2 YFSETQ. V was pared by 0 bases and J by 8 bases, with 17 bases between. The CDR3 is 15 amino acids. The CDR3 bases are TGCGCCAGCAGCTTGGCCCAGGGGTACGTTACAGGCTACACCTTC. Translating it yields CASSLAQGYVTGYTF.

The rearrangement uses TRBV7-8 and TRBJ1-2; D unresolved. V gave up 7 bases and J gave up 7 bases, with 10 bases separating them. Germline V gives CDR1 SGHVS, CDR2 FQNEAQ. This CDR3 has 11 residues. This CDR3 is CASTSGPGYTF. CDR3 in DNA: TGTGCCAGCACCTCAGGACCTGGCTACACCTTC.